Listed here are 9 T cell receptor beta chains from one sample, sequenced in a study of cytomegalovirus exposure and HLA in healthy donors. Use of 60 Vbeta and 13 Jbeta primers characterized the PCR. The repertoire was sequenced with immunoSEQ multiplex PCR; TCRdb's copy has only in-frame clones and lacks some. The sample yields about 120,000 clones, 60% to 85% seen once. The sequenced sample consisted of PBMCs. Receptors originate from a woman aged 25 to 39 in good health and CMV-seropositive.

The gene calls are TRBV2 and TRBJ2-5; 7 nucleotides line up with TRBD1. The germline CDR1 and CDR2 sequences are SNHLY and FYNNEI. The V gene end was trimmed by 0 bases and the J gene end by 11 bases; junction bases not matched to a gene: 12. The CDR3 covers 15 residues. In DNA form, the CDR3 reads TGTGCCAGCAGTGAAGCAACCAGGGATCAGGGGGAGCAGTACTTC. Amino acid sequence: CASSEATRDQGEQYF.

The chain has TRBV6-6 and TRBJ2-3, with TRBD2 matching over 7 bases. Losses at the gene ends were 8 bases for V and 3 bases for J; bases not matched to a gene: 5. The CDR3 consists of 13 residues. CDR1 and CDR2 (germline): MNHNY, SVGAGI (reference sequence). The CDR3 coding sequence is TGTGCCAGCTCGGGGCGGGGGACAGATACGCAGTATTTT. Protein product: CASSGRGTDTQYF.

The chain uses TRBV6-1 and TRBJ2-3; 10 nucleotides align to TRBD1. The CDR3 sequence is 15 residues long. V shed 7 bases and J 6 bases; nucleotides not matched to a gene: 10. Per germline, CDR1 MNHNS and CDR2 SASEGT. This CDR3 reads CASTLLGQGSDTQYF. The CDR3 DNA sequence: TGTGCCAGCACCCTTCTGGGACAGGGGTCGGATACGCAGTATTTT.

The chain employs TRBV20-1 and TRBJ2-5; D is ambiguous. There are 11 residues in the CDR3. Germline V gene sequence: CDR1 DFQATT, CDR2 SNEGSKA (reference sequence). V dropped 8 bases and J dropped 5 bases, with 12 bases sitting between them. CDR3 coding DNA: TGCAGTACGTACATTCGCGAGACCCAGTACTTC. Its protein is CSTYIRETQYF.

J is TRBJ2-5 and V is TRBV6-5; TRBD1 might be the D (6 bases). With the DNA end fitting TRBJ2-7 better, the J assignment may be wrong. This CDR3 has 15 amino acids. Germline values: CDR1 MNHEY, CDR2 SVGAGI. The CDR3 DNA is TGTGCCAGCAGTTATGAAGAGACAGGTTCCTACGAGCAGTACTTC. It is translated as CASSYEETGSYEQYF.

The V call is TRBV4-1, the J call TRBJ2-1, with 12 bases fitting TRBD1. V gave up 3 bases and J gave up 9 bases; unmatched junction bases: 15. Germline lookup yields CDR1 MGHRA and CDR2 YSYEKL. The CDR3 totals 18 residues. The CDR3 sequence is CASSHIGTGGGGSIEQFF. DNA of the CDR3: TGCGCCAGCAGCCATATAGGGACAGGGGGCGGGGGGTCTATTGAGCAGTTCTTC.

The V and J genes are TRBV28 and TRBJ1-4; the D gene is possibly TRBD1 (5 bases). CDR1 is MDHEN, CDR2 SYDVKM, per germline. The CDR3 length is 14 residues. Trimming removed 4 bases at V and 7 bases at J, with 13 bases between. DNA of the CDR3: TGTGCCAGCAGTTCGGGCGGGGGGTTTGAAAAACTGTTTTTT. This codes for CASSSGGGFEKLFF.

This sequence joins TRBV19 and TRBJ2-3, with 8 positions matching TRBD2. The CDR3 length is 12 residues. V shed 8 bases and J 8 bases; nucleotides not matched to a gene: 6. From germline, CDR1 is LNHDA and CDR2 SQIVND (reference sequence). CDR3 nucleotide sequence: TGTGCCAGTTGTGAGGCGGGGGGTACGCAGTATTTT. Translation: CASCEAGGTQYF. Full variable domain (rest looked up from reference TRBV19 and TRBJ2-3): DGGITQSPKYLFRKEGQNVTLSCEQNLNHDAMYWYRQDPGQGLRLIYYSQIVNDFQKGDIAEGYSVSREKKESFPLTVTSAQKNPTAFYLCASCEAGGTQYFGPGTRLTVL.

The sample holds a few counts of this clone. This chain connects TRBV7-2 to TRBJ2-1; D might be TRBD2 (6 bases). In germline, CDR1 is SGHTA, CDR2 FQGNSA. Trimming removed 5 bases from V and 7 bases from J, with 12 bases in between. The CDR3 length is 13 residues. The CDR3 loop is CASSRSGPNEQFF. In nucleotides, the CDR3 is TGTGCCAGCAGCCGTAGCGGACCTAATGAGCAGTTCTTC.